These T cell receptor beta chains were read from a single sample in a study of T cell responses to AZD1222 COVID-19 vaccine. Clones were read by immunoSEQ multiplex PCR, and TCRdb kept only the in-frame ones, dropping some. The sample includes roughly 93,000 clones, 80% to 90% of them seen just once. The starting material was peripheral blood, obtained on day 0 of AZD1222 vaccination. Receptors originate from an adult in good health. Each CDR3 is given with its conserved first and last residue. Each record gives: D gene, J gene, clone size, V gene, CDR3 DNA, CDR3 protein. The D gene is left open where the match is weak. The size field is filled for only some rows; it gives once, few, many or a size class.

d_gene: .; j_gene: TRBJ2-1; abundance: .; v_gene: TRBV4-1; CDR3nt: TGCGCCAGCAGCCAAGGTAACAATGAGCAGTTCTTC; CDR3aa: CASSQGNNEQFF
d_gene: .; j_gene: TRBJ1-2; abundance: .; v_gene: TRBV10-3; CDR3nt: TGTGCCATCAGTGCATCGGGGGGCGCCAGCTATGGCTACACCTTC; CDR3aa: CAISASGGASYGYTF
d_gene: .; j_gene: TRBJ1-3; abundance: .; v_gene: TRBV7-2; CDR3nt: TGTGCCAGCAGCTTAGCTATTGACAGCGTGGGGCCTGGAAACACCATATATTTT; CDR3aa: CASSLAIDSVGPGNTIYF
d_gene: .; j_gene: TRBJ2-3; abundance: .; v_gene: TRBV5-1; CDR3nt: TGCGCCAGCAGGACTTTACGGGGCACAGATACGCAGTATTTT; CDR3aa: CASRTLRGTDTQYF
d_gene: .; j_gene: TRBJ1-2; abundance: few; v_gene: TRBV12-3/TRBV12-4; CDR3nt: TGTGCCAGCAGTTTATCTAGTCTAGGCTACACCTTC; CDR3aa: CASSLSSLGYTF
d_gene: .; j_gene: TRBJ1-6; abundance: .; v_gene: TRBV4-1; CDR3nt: TGCGCCAGCAGCCCCGGCGAAGACTCCTATAATTCACCCCTCCACTTT; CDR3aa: CASSPGEDSYNSPLHF
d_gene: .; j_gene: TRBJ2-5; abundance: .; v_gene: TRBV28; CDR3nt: TGTGCCAGCAGTTCAGTGAAGGGGAGTGCACAAGAGACCCAGTACTTC; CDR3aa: CASSSVKGSAQETQYF
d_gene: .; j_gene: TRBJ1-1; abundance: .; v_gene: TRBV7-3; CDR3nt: TGTGCCAGCAGCCCCACGGGAGGGGAGTACACTGAAGCTTTCTTT; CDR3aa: CASSPTGGEYTEAFF
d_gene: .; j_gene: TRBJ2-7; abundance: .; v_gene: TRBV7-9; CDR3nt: TGTGCCAGCAGCTTGCCCTATCCTAACGAGCAGTACTTC; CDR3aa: CASSLPYPNEQYF
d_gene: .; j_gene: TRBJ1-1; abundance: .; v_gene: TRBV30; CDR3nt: TGTGCCTGGAGTGCTCAAGGGGGGCGCTTACTCGCTGAAGCTTTCTTT; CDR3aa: CAWSAQGGRLLAEAFF
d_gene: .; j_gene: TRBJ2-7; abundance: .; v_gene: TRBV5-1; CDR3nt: TGCGCCAGCAGAGATAATGGCGACGAGCAGTACTTC; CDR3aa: CASRDNGDEQYF
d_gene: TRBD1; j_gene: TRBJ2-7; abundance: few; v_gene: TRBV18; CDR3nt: TGTGCCAGCTCACCACAGAGACAGGGGGCCGAGCAGTACTTC; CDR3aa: CASSPQRQGAEQYF
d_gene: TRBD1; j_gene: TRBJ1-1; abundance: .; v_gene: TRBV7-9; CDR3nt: TGTGCCAGCAGCTTAGGGACAGGGGGGAACACTGAAGCTTTCTTT; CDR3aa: CASSLGTGGNTEAFF
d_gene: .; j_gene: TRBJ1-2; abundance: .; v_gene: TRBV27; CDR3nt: TGTGCCAGCAGTTTAGTGGGCAGGGTAAACTATGGCTACACCTTC; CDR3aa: CASSLVGRVNYGYTF
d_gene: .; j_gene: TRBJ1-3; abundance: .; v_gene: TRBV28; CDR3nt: TGTGCCAGCAGTTTAGGACGTATTTTAAACACCATATATTTT; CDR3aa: CASSLGRILNTIYF
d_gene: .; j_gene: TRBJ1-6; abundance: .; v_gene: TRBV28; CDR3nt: TGTGCCAGCAGTTTAGCTTCCTGGGGGGACCGTAATTCACCCCTCCACTTT; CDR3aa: CASSLASWGDRNSPLHF
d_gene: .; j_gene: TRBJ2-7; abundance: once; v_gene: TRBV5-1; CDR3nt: TGCGCCAGCAGCTTGGCAGGTACCTACGAGCAGTACTTC; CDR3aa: CASSLAGTYEQYF
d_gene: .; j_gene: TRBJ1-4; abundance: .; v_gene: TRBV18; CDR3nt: TGTGCCAGCTCATATAACCAGCCCGTTGGAGAAAAACTGTTTTTT; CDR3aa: CASSYNQPVGEKLFF
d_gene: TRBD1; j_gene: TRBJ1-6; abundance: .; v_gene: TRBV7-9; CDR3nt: TGTGCCAGCAGCTTTCTGTCGGGACAGGGACGGGGTTCACCCCTCCACTTT; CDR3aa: CASSFLSGQGRGSPLHF
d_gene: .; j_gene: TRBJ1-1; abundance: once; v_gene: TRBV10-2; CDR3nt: TGCGCCAGCAGTGAGTCGATCTGGGTAATAGCTTTCTTT; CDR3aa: CASSESIWVIAFF
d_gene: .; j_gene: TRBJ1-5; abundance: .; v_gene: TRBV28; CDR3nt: TGTGCCAGCAGTTCAATGGCCTCGGGTCAGCCCCAGCATTTT; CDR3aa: CASSSMASGQPQHF
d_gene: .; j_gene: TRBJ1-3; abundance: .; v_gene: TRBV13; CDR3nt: TGTGCCAGCAGCCTTGGGTCCTCCTTCTCTGGAAACACCATATATTTT; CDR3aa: CASSLGSSFSGNTIYF